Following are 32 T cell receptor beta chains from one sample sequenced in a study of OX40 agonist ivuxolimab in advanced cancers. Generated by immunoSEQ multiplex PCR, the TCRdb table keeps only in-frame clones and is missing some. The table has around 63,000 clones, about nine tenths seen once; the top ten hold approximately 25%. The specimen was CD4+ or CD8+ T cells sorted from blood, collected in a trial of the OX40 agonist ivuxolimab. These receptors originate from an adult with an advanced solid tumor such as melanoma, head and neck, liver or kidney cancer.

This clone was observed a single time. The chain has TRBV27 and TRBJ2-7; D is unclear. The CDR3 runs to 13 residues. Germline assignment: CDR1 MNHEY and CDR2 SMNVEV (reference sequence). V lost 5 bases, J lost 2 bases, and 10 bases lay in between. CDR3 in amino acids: CASSPRTAYEQYF. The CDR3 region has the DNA TGTGCCAGCAGTCCTCGGACGGCCTACGAGCAGTACTTC.

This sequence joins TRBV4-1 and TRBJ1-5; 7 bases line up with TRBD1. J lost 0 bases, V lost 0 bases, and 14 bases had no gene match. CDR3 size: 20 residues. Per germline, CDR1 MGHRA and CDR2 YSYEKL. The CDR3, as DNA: TGCGCCAGCAGCCAAGAACCACAGGGGTATTGGTCCTATAGCAATCAGCCCCAGCATTTT. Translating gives CASSQEPQGYWSYSNQPQHF.

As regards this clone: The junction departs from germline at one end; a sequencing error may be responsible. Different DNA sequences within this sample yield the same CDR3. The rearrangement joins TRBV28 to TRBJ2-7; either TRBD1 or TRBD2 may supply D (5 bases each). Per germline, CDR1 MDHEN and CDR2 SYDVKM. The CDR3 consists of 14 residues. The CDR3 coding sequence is TGTGCCAGCAGCTTATGGGACCATATTCTCGAGCAGTACTTC. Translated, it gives CASSLWDHILEQYF.

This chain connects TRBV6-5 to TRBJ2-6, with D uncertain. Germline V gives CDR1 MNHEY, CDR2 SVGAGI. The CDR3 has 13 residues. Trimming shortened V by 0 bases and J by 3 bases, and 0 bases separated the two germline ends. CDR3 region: CASSYSGANVLTF. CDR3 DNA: TGTGCCAGCAGTTACTCTGGGGCCAACGTCCTGACTTTC.

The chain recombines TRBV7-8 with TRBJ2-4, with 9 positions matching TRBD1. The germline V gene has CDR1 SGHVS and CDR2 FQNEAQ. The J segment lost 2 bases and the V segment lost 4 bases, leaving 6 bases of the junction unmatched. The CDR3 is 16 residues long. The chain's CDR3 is CASSSRDRDPKNIQYF. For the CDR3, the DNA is TGTGCCAGCAGCTCCCGGGACAGGGATCCCAAAAACATTCAGTACTTC.

CDR3: CASSHQGIGTDTQYF. The DNA for the CDR3 is TGTGCCAGTTCTCATCAGGGGATAGGGACAGATACGCAGTATTTT. The chain joins TRBV27 to TRBJ2-3, with D possibly being TRBD1 (6 bases). V lost 9 bases and J 3 bases, leaving 19 bases between the germline ends. CDR3 length: 15 residues. In germline, CDR1 is MNHEY, CDR2 SMNVEV (reference sequence).

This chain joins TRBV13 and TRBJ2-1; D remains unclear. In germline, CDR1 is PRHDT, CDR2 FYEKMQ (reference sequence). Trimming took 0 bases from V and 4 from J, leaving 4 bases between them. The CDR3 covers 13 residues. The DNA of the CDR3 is TGTGCCAGCAGCTTAGGCTTTTACAATGAGCAGTTCTTC. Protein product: CASSLGFYNEQFF. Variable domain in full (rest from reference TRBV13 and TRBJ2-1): AAGVIQSPRHLIKEKRETATLKCYPIPRHDTVYWYQQGPGQDPQFLISFYEKMQSDKGSIPDRFSAQQFSDYHSELNMSSLELGDSALYFCASSLGFYNEQFFGPGTRLTVL.

CDR3 DNA sequence: TGTGCCAGCAGCCCCCTGGAGCAGGGCCCCTACGAGCAGTACTTC. Translated: CASSPLEQGPYEQYF. The chain carries TRBV28 and TRBJ2-7; D is possibly TRBD1 (5 bases). Germline loops: CDR1 MDHEN, CDR2 SYDVKM. Trimming took 6 bases from V and 2 from J, leaving 17 bases between them. The CDR3 length is 15 residues. The variable domain in full, completed from reference TRBV28 and TRBJ2-7, reads DVKVTQSSRYLVKRTGEKVFLECVQDMDHENMFWYRQDPGLGLRLIYFSYDVKMKEKGDIPEGYSVSREKKERFSLILESASTNQTSMYLCASSPLEQGPYEQYFGPGTRLTVT.

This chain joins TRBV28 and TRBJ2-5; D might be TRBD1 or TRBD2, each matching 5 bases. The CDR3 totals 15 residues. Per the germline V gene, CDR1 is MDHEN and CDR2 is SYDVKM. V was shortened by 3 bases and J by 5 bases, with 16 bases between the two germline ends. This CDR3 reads CASSFPRGRQETQYF. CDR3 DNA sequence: TGTGCCAGCAGTTTTCCGAGGGGAAGACAGGAGACCCAGTACTTC.

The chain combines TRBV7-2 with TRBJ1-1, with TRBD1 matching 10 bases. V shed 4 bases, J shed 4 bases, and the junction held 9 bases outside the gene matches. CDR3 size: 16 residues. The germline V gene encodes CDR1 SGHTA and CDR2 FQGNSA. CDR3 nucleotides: TGTGCCAGCAGCTACCGGGACAGGGGTTTCGGCACTGAAGCTTTCTTT. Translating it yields CASSYRDRGFGTEAFF.

CDR3 sequence reads: CASSRGASASSYEQYF. The CDR3 DNA reads as TGTGCCAGCAGCCGTGGTGCGAGTGCAAGCTCCTACGAGCAGTACTTC. The V call is TRBV4-2, the J call TRBJ2-7; D call uncertain. V lost 4 bases and J lost 0, with 16 bases in between. Per germline, CDR1 LGHNA and CDR2 YNFKEQ. This CDR3 has 16 amino acids.

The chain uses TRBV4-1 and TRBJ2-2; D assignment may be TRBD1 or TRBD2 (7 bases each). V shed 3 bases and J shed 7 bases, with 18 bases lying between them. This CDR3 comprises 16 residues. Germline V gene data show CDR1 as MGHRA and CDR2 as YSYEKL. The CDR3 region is CASSHRGGGKDGELFF. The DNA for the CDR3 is TGCGCCAGCAGCCACAGGGGGGGAGGGAAGGACGGGGAGCTGTTTTTT.

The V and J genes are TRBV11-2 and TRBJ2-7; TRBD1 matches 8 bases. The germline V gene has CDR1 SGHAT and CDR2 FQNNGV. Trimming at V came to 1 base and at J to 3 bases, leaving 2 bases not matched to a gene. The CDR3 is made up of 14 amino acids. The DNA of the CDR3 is TGTGCCAGCAGCTTAGGTACAGGGGGCTACGAGCAGTACTTC. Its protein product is CASSLGTGGYEQYF.

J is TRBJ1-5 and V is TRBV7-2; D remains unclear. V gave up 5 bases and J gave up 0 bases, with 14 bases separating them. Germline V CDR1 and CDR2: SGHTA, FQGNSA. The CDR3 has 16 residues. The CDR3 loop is CASSPETTYSNQPQHF. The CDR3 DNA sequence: TGTGCCAGCAGCCCGGAAACGACCTATAGCAATCAGCCCCAGCATTTT.

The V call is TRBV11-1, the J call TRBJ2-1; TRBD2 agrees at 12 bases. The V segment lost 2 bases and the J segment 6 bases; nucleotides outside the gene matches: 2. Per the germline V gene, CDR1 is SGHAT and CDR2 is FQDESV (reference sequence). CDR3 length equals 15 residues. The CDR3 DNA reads TGTGCCAGCAGCTTACTAGCGGGAGGGCCCAATGAGCAGTTCTTC. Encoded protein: CASSLLAGGPNEQFF.

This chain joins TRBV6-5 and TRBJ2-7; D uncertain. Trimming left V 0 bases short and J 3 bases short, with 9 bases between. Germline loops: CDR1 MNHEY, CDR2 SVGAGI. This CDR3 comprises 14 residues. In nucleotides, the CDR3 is TGTGCCAGCAGTTACTCGTCGCCGATCTACGAGCAGTACTTC. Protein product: CASSYSSPIYEQYF.

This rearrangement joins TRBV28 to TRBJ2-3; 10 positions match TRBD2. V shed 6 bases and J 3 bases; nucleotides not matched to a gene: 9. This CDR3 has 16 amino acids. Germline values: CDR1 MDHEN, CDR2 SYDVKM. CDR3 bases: TGTGCCAGCAGCTTACAAAGCGGGAGGGAAACAGATACGCAGTATTTT. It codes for CASSLQSGRETDTQYF.

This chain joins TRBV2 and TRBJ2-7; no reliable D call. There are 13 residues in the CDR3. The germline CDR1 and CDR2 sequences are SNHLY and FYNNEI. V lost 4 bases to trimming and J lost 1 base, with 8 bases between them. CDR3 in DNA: TGTGCCAGCAGTGGTGGTGGATCCTACGAGCAGTACTTC. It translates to CASSGGGSYEQYF.

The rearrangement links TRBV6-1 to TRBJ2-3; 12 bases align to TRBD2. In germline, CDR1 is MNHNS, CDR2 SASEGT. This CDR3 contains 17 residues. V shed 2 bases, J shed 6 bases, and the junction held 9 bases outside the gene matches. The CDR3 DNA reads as TGTGCCAGCAGTGAACCCCTCCTAGCGGGAGGGCCCGATACGCAGTATTTT. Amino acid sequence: CASSEPLLAGGPDTQYF.

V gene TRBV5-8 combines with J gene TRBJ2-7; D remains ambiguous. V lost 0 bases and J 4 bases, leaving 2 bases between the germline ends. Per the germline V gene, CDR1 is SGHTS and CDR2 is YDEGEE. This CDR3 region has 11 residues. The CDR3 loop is CASSLAYEQYF. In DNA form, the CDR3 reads TGTGCCAGCAGCTTGGCTTACGAGCAGTACTTC.

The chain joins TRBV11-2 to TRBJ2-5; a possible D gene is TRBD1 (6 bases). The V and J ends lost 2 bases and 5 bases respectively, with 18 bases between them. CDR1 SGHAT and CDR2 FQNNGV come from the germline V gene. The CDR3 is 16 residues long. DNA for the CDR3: TGTGCCAGCAGCTTATCTGTCGTAACAGGGCGGGAGACCCAGTACTTC. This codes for CASSLSVVTGRETQYF.

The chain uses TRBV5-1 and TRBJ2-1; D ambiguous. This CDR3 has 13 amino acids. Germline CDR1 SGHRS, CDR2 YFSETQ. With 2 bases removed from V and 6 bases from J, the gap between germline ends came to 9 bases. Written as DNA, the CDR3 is TGCGCCAGCAGCTTCTCGACTCTCAATGAGCAGTTCTTC. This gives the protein CASSFSTLNEQFF.

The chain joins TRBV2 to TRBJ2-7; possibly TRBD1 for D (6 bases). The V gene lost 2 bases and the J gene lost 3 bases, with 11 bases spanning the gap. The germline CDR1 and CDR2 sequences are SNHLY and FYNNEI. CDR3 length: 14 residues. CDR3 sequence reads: CASSERTASYEQYF. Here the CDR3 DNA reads TGTGCCAGCAGTGAACGGACAGCGAGCTACGAGCAGTACTTC. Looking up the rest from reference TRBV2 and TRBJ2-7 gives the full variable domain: EPEVTQTPSHQVTQMGQEVILRCVPISNHLYFYWYRQILGQKVEFLVSFYNNEISEKSEIFDDQFSVERPDGSNFTLKIRSTKLEDSAMYFCASSERTASYEQYFGPGTRLTVT.

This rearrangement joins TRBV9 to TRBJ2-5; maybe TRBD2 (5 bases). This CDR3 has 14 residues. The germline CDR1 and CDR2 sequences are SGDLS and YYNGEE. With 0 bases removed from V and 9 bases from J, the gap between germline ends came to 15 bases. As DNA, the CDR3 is TGTGCCAGCAGCGTAGAGGACGGGATGGCGCCCCAGTACTTC. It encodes CASSVEDGMAPQYF.

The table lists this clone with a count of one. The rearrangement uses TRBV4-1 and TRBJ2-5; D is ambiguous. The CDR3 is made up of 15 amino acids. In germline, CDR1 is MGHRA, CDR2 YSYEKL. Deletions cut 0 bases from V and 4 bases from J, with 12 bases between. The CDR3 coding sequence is TGCGCCAGCAGCCAAGAGGATCGCTGGGGAGAGACCCAGTACTTC. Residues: CASSQEDRWGETQYF.

The CDR3 here is CASRFYEQYF. The CDR3 bases are TGTGCCAGCAGGTTCTACGAGCAGTACTTC. V gene TRBV6-5 combines with J gene TRBJ2-7; D unclear. Looked up from germline, CDR1 is MNHEY and CDR2 is SVGAGI. The CDR3 consists of 10 residues. The germline V and J ends were trimmed by 6 bases and 3 bases, with 3 bases remaining between them.

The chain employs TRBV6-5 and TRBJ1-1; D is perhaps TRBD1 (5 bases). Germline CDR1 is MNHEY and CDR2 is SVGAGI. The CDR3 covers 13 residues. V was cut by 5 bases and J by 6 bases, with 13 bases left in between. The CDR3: CASSPPGLPEAFF. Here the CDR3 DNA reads TGTGCCAGCAGTCCCCCGGGGCTCCCTGAAGCTTTCTTT.

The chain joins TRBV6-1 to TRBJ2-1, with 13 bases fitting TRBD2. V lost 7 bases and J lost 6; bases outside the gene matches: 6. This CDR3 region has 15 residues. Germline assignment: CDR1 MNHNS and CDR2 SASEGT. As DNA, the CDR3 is TGTGCCAGCATCCCCTGGACTAGCGGGAGCAATGAGCAGTTCTTC. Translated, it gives CASIPWTSGSNEQFF.

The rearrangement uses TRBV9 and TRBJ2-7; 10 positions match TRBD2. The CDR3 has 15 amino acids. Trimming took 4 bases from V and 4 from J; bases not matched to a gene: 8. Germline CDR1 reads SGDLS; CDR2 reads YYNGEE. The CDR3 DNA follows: TGTGCCAGCAGCATTTCTAGCGGGAGTCAGTACGAGCAGTACTTC. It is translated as CASSISSGSQYEQYF.

The CDR3 reads CASSYSRGEGTDTQYF. CDR3 bases: TGTGCCAGCAGTTACTCGAGGGGGGAGGGGACAGATACGCAGTATTTT. The J gene is TRBJ2-3, the V gene TRBV6-7; D perhaps matches TRBD2 (7 bases). TRBV6-7 is treated as an ORF (open reading frame) with a function not yet certain. CDR3 length equals 16 residues. Trimming pared 0 bases from V and 3 bases from J, leaving 13 bases between.

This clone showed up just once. CDR3 sequence (DNA): TGTGCCAGCAGTGAAGGAGTAGCAGATACGCAGTATTTT. Protein sequence: CASSEGVADTQYF. This chain connects TRBV2 to TRBJ2-3; D not certain. The germline V gene has CDR1 SNHLY and CDR2 FYNNEI. This CDR3 is 13 amino acids long. The germline V and J ends were trimmed by 1 base and 4 bases, with 6 bases remaining between them.

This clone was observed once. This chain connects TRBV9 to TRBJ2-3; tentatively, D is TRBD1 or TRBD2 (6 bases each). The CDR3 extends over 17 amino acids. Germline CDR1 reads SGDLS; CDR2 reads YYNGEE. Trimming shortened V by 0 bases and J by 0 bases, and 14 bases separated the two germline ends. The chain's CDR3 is CASSVGGRGLSTDTQYF. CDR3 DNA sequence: TGTGCCAGCAGCGTAGGAGGCAGGGGACTTAGCACAGATACGCAGTATTTT.